The rows below give T cell receptor beta chains drawn from one sample of a study of blood T cell repertoires in COVID-19. Profiled with immunoSEQ multiplex PCR; TCRdb holds only in-frame clones, not every one. In the table there are approximately 200,000 clones, roughly 85% of which are singletons. Input material: PBMCs or T cells enriched from blood (not recorded which). The source of these receptors is a man aged 35 to 55 who had recovered from COVID-19. CDR3s include the opening cysteine and the closing phenylalanine or tryptophan. Fields, in order: CDR3 length, D gene, clone size, V gene, J gene, CDR3 protein, CDR3 DNA. A D gene is named only where the DNA matches it firmly. Size tells how often a clone was seen (once, few, many) or the class of an expanded clone, and some rows leave it out.

length: 13
D: NA
size: NA
V: TRBV11-2
J: TRBJ1-2
CDR3: CASSLGQSYAYTF
DNA: TGTGCCAGCAGCCTTGGACAGTCCTATGCCTACACCTTC

length: 13
D: NA
size: NA
V: TRBV7-9
J: TRBJ2-7
CDR3: CASSLGASAEQYF
DNA: TGTGCCAGCAGCTTAGGGGCGTCCGCCGAGCAGTACTTC

length: 15
D: NA
size: NA
V: TRBV4-3
J: TRBJ1-2
CDR3: CASSQDIGGLYGYTF
DNA: TGCGCCAGCAGCCAAGATATAGGGGGATTGTATGGCTACACCTTC

length: 15
D: TRBD1
size: NA
V: TRBV5-1
J: TRBJ1-2
CDR3: CASSLGQGAGRGYTF
DNA: TGCGCCAGCAGCTTAGGACAGGGGGCTGGAAGAGGCTACACCTTC

length: 14
D: NA
size: NA
V: TRBV10-2
J: TRBJ1-6
CDR3: CATRREAYNSPLHF
DNA: TGCGCCACCAGACGGGAGGCGTATAATTCACCCCTCCACTTT

length: 12
D: NA
size: NA
V: TRBV14
J: TRBJ2-7
CDR3: CASSQDIYEQYF
DNA: TGTGCCAGCAGCCAAGATATCTACGAGCAGTACTTC

length: 12
D: TRBD1
size: NA
V: TRBV28
J: TRBJ2-4
CDR3: CASSLTGGLRYF
DNA: TGTGCCAGCAGTTTAACAGGGGGCCTTCGGTACTTC

length: 12
D: NA
size: NA
V: TRBV9
J: TRBJ2-5
CDR3: CASSVGEETQYF
DNA: TGTGCCAGCAGCGTGGGCGAGGAGACCCAGTACTTC

length: 13
D: NA
size: NA
V: TRBV7-2
J: TRBJ2-7
CDR3: CATTLGAGYEQYF
DNA: TGTGCCACCACTTTGGGGGCCGGCTACGAGCAGTACTTC

length: 12
D: NA
size: NA
V: TRBV27
J: TRBJ2-7
CDR3: CASSSDSYEQYF
DNA: TGTGCCAGCAGTTCAGACAGTTACGAGCAGTACTTC

length: 13
D: NA
size: NA
V: TRBV12-3/TRBV12-4
J: TRBJ1-1
CDR3: CASSLDGNTEAFF
DNA: TGTGCCAGCAGTTTAGACGGGAACACTGAAGCTTTCTTT

length: 16
D: NA
size: NA
V: TRBV18
J: TRBJ2-7
CDR3: CASSPPSGRGSYEQYF
DNA: TGTGCCAGCTCACCACCTTCCGGCAGGGGTTCCTACGAGCAGTACTTC

length: 14
D: NA
size: once
V: TRBV11-2
J: TRBJ2-2
CDR3: CASNIAGSVGELFF
DNA: TGTGCCAGCAACATCGCCGGGAGTGTCGGGGAGCTGTTTTTT

length: 14
D: NA
size: NA
V: TRBV2
J: TRBJ1-2
CDR3: CASRRDGGNYGYTF
DNA: TGTGCCAGCAGGCGGGACGGTGGTAACTATGGCTACACCTTC

length: 14
D: TRBD1
size: NA
V: TRBV28
J: TRBJ1-1
CDR3: CASSVRQGNTEAFF
DNA: TGTGCCAGCAGTGTAAGACAGGGGAACACTGAAGCTTTCTTT

length: 14
D: TRBD1
size: NA
V: TRBV11-2
J: TRBJ1-2
CDR3: CASSLTQGDYGYTF
DNA: TGTGCCAGCAGCTTAACCCAGGGGGACTATGGCTACACCTTC

length: 16
D: TRBD1
size: NA
V: TRBV4-3
J: TRBJ2-7
CDR3: CASSQWTGDSSYEQYF
DNA: TGCGCCAGCAGCCAATGGACAGGTGATAGCTCCTACGAGCAGTACTTC

length: 16
D: NA
size: NA
V: TRBV19
J: TRBJ1-5
CDR3: CASTHHGRGRNQPQHF
DNA: TGTGCCAGTACCCATCACGGCAGGGGACGGAATCAGCCCCAGCATTTT

length: 12
D: NA
size: NA
V: TRBV19
J: TRBJ1-5
CDR3: CASSPLNQPQHF
DNA: TGTGCCAGTAGTCCACTAAATCAGCCCCAGCATTTT

length: 12
D: NA
size: NA
V: TRBV2
J: TRBJ1-1
CDR3: CASNGESIEAFF
DNA: TGTGCCAGCAATGGAGAGTCCATCGAAGCTTTCTTT

length: 13
D: NA
size: NA
V: TRBV7-9
J: TRBJ2-7
CDR3: CASSSGQTTEQYF
DNA: TGTGCCAGCAGCTCCGGACAGACCACCGAGCAGTACTTC

length: 14
D: NA
size: NA
V: TRBV7-3
J: TRBJ1-6
CDR3: CASSLIAHNSPLHF
DNA: TGTGCCAGCAGCTTAATAGCACACAATTCACCCCTCCACTTT

length: 15
D: TRBD2
size: NA
V: TRBV5-4
J: TRBJ2-7
CDR3: CASSLSSGRAYEQYF
DNA: TGTGCCAGCAGCTTGTCTAGCGGGAGGGCCTACGAGCAGTACTTC

length: 14
D: NA
size: NA
V: TRBV4-1
J: TRBJ2-2
CDR3: CASSQVVGTGELFF
DNA: TGCGCCAGCAGCCAAGTGGTCGGGACCGGGGAGCTGTTTTTT

length: 17
D: TRBD2
size: NA
V: TRBV5-4
J: TRBJ2-7
CDR3: CASSLGVGGGPPYEQYF
DNA: TGTGCCAGCAGCTTGGGCGTCGGGGGAGGGCCCCCCTACGAGCAGTACTTC

length: 16
D: TRBD2
size: NA
V: TRBV7-3
J: TRBJ2-2
CDR3: CASSLLAGVNTGELFF
DNA: TGTGCCAGCAGCCTGTTAGCGGGGGTGAACACCGGGGAGCTGTTTTTT

length: 14
D: NA
size: NA
V: TRBV30
J: TRBJ1-2
CDR3: CAWSVQAGPYGYTF
DNA: TGTGCCTGGAGTGTACAGGCAGGGCCCTATGGCTACACCTTC

length: 16
D: NA
size: few
V: TRBV4-1
J: TRBJ1-2
CDR3: CASSQGLTGTHLAVTF
DNA: TGCGCCAGCAGCCAAGGTTTAACAGGGACCCATCTTGCTGTCACCTTC

length: 13
D: TRBD1
size: NA
V: TRBV2
J: TRBJ1-4
CDR3: CASSDGTGEKLFF
DNA: TGTGCCAGCAGTGACGGGACAGGTGAAAAACTGTTTTTT

length: 14
D: NA
size: NA
V: TRBV5-1
J: TRBJ2-2
CDR3: CASSRQLDTGELFF
DNA: TGCGCCAGCAGCCGACAGCTAGACACCGGGGAGCTGTTTTTT

length: 13
D: NA
size: NA
V: TRBV5-1
J: TRBJ2-7
CDR3: CASSLNRNYEQYF
DNA: TGCGCCAGCAGCTTGAACAGGAATTACGAGCAGTACTTC

length: 17
D: NA
size: NA
V: TRBV4-1
J: TRBJ1-3
CDR3: CASSQDTVTGSGNTIYF
DNA: TGCGCCAGCAGCCAAGATACAGTAACAGGATCTGGAAACACCATATATTTT

length: 14
D: NA
size: NA
V: TRBV5-1
J: TRBJ1-1
CDR3: CASSQALGATEAFF
DNA: TGCGCCAGCAGCCAGGCCCTGGGGGCTACTGAAGCTTTCTTT

length: 16
D: TRBD1
size: NA
V: TRBV7-3
J: TRBJ1-2
CDR3: CASSLTPRTGKLGYTF
DNA: TGTGCCAGCAGCTTAACCCCCCGGACAGGGAAGCTAGGCTACACCTTC

length: 14
D: TRBD1
size: NA
V: TRBV28
J: TRBJ1-2
CDR3: CASSAGQRIYGYTF
DNA: TGTGCCAGCAGTGCGGGACAGCGTATCTATGGCTACACCTTC

length: 15
D: NA
size: NA
V: TRBV3-1/TRBV3-2
J: TRBJ1-5
CDR3: CASSQEGGFNQPQHF
DNA: TGTGCCAGCAGCCAAGAAGGGGGATTCAATCAGCCCCAGCATTTT

length: 14
D: TRBD1
size: NA
V: TRBV4-1
J: TRBJ1-6
CDR3: CASSQGQGNSPLHF
DNA: TGCGCCAGCAGCCAAGGACAGGGGAATTCACCCCTCCACTTT

length: 14
D: TRBD2
size: NA
V: TRBV27
J: TRBJ2-7
CDR3: CASSLSGLAGEQYF
DNA: TGTGCCAGCAGTTTATCGGGACTAGCGGGCGAGCAGTACTTC

length: 17
D: TRBD1
size: NA
V: TRBV30
J: TRBJ2-3
CDR3: CAWSGAPGQGNIDTQYF
DNA: TGTGCCTGGAGTGGGGCACCCGGACAGGGGAACATCGATACGCAGTATTTT

length: 15
D: TRBD1
size: NA
V: TRBV7-9
J: TRBJ1-5
CDR3: CASSPGTGGNQPQHF
DNA: TGTGCCAGCAGCCCTGGGACAGGAGGCAATCAGCCCCAGCATTTT

length: 15
D: TRBD2
size: NA
V: TRBV9
J: TRBJ2-1
CDR3: CASSVDLREGNEQFF
DNA: TGTGCCAGCAGCGTAGACCTGCGGGAGGGCAATGAGCAGTTCTTC

length: 18
D: NA
size: NA
V: TRBV11-3
J: TRBJ2-6
CDR3: CASSLAGAASSGANVLTF
DNA: TGTGCCAGCAGCTTAGCAGGCGCCGCGAGCTCTGGGGCCAACGTCCTGACTTTC

length: 13
D: NA
size: NA
V: TRBV30
J: TRBJ2-1
CDR3: CAWDQGRYNEQFF
DNA: TGTGCCTGGGACCAGGGAAGGTACAATGAGCAGTTCTTC

length: 15
D: TRBD1
size: NA
V: TRBV4-1
J: TRBJ1-2
CDR3: CASSQGRGRGEGYTF
DNA: TGCGCCAGCAGCCAAGGGAGGGGGCGGGGCGAGGGCTACACCTTC

length: 14
D: TRBD2
size: NA
V: TRBV5-4
J: TRBJ2-7
CDR3: CASSLDGGYHEQYF
DNA: TGTGCCAGCAGCTTGGACGGGGGGTACCACGAGCAGTACTTC